This passage covers 3 T cell receptor beta chains from one sample sequenced in a study of T cell repertoires in cytomegalovirus infection. A single record per CDR3 protein comes from TCRdb applying MiXCR to the reads. The profile shows about 130,000 distinct CDR3 sequences, more than 20% of them singletons. Their antigens remain unidentified. The sequencing input was PBMCs, sequenced either directly or after in vitro stimulation (not recorded which). These receptors were taken from a human donor in good health (CMV status not recorded). Some clones in this sample may be carry-over from other donors' samples.

The sample holds many counts of this clonotype. This sequence joins TRBV7-2 and TRBJ2-3, with 7 bases aligning to TRBD2. This CDR3 contains 15 residues. The germline V gene encodes CDR1 SGHTA and CDR2 FQGNSA. V dropped 1 base and J dropped 3; count of bases not matched to a gene: 4. The CDR3 DNA sequence: TGTGCCAGCAGCTTAGGGGCTAGCGGAACAGATACGCAGTATTTT. Protein product: CASSLGASGTDTQYF.

This clonotype has a handful of counts. V is TRBV15 and J is TRBJ1-2; unclear D gene. CDR1 LNHNV and CDR2 YYDKDF come from the germline V gene (reference sequence). CDR3 length: 13 amino acids. Trimming removed 3 bases from V and 0 bases from J, with 5 bases in between. CDR3 bases: TGTGCCACCAGCAGCCCCCCTAACTATGGCTACACCTTC. This encodes CATSSPPNYGYTF.

This clonotype is termed medium-sized. The rearrangement joins TRBV12-3 or TRBV12-4 to TRBJ2-1; tentatively, D is TRBD1 or TRBD2 (5 bases each). CDR3 size: 17 residues. The V end was cut by 3 bases, the J end by 1 base, with 16 bases between. The CDR3 region is CASSFGLLEGSYNEQFF. DNA of the CDR3: TGTGCCAGCAGTTTCGGCTTACTAGAGGGGTCCTACAATGAGCAGTTCTTC.